Detailed here is one T cell receptor beta chain. Its antigen is as yet unknown. Germline loops: CDR1 DFQATT, CDR2 SNEGSKA (reference sequence). CDR3 length: 11 residues. The V and J ends lost 5 bases and 4 bases respectively, with 8 bases between them. The data originate from a study of molecular identifiers for immune sequencing clone quantification. Across the study: Replicate RNA came from about 20,000 or 100,000 naive CD8 cells and was split five ways, and four parts were sequenced.

General study findings and limits: Researchers reportedly could pick up spiked Jurkat TCR RNA from one cell mixed into roughly 1 million naive cells. In CMV-specific effectors, clones above 20 copies held over 99% of molecules; naive, under 1%.

MiXCR was run by TCRdb on the PCR reads, yielding one entry per CDR3 protein. Altogether around 480,000 distinct CDR3 sequences are present, over 20% being singletons, with the ten largest covering around 0.84%. What was sequenced was naive CD8+ T cells from blood, with Jurkat cell RNA spiked in. Subset defined: FACS-sorted CD8+CD4-CCR7+CD45RA+ naive T cells. The source is a human donor in good health. Some libraries in this study had Jurkat cell RNA spiked in. The V call is TRBV20-1, the J call TRBJ1-2; unclear D gene. Written as DNA, the CDR3 is TGCAGTGCTGCATCCGGCTATGGCTACACCTTC. Amino acids: CSAASGYGYTF.